This T cell receptor (beta chain) is drawn from a study of regulatory and conventional T cells in RAG deficiency. Generated by immunoSEQ multiplex PCR, the TCRdb table keeps only in-frame clones and is missing some. The table has roughly 30,000 clones, 90% to 96% seen once; the top ten hold approximately 0.35%. Conventional CD4+ T cells were sorted from blood as CD25-low CD127-high cells. V shed 3 bases and J shed 6 bases, with 19 bases lying between them. The germline CDR1 and CDR2 sequences are SGHDT and YYEEEE. The CDR3 runs to 15 residues. Another study also made use of these data, one on regulatory T cells. That work states: The PCR used 52 TRBV and 13 TRBJ primers.

The origin of this receptor is a human donor in good health. The sequenced sample consisted of CD25- CD4+ T cells sorted from blood. V usage is TRBV5-6 and J usage is TRBJ2-7, with D hard to call. CDR3 loop: CASSSSSGHYREQYF. The CDR3 DNA follows: TGTGCCAGCAGCTCCTCCTCCGGCCACTACCGCGAGCAGTACTTC.